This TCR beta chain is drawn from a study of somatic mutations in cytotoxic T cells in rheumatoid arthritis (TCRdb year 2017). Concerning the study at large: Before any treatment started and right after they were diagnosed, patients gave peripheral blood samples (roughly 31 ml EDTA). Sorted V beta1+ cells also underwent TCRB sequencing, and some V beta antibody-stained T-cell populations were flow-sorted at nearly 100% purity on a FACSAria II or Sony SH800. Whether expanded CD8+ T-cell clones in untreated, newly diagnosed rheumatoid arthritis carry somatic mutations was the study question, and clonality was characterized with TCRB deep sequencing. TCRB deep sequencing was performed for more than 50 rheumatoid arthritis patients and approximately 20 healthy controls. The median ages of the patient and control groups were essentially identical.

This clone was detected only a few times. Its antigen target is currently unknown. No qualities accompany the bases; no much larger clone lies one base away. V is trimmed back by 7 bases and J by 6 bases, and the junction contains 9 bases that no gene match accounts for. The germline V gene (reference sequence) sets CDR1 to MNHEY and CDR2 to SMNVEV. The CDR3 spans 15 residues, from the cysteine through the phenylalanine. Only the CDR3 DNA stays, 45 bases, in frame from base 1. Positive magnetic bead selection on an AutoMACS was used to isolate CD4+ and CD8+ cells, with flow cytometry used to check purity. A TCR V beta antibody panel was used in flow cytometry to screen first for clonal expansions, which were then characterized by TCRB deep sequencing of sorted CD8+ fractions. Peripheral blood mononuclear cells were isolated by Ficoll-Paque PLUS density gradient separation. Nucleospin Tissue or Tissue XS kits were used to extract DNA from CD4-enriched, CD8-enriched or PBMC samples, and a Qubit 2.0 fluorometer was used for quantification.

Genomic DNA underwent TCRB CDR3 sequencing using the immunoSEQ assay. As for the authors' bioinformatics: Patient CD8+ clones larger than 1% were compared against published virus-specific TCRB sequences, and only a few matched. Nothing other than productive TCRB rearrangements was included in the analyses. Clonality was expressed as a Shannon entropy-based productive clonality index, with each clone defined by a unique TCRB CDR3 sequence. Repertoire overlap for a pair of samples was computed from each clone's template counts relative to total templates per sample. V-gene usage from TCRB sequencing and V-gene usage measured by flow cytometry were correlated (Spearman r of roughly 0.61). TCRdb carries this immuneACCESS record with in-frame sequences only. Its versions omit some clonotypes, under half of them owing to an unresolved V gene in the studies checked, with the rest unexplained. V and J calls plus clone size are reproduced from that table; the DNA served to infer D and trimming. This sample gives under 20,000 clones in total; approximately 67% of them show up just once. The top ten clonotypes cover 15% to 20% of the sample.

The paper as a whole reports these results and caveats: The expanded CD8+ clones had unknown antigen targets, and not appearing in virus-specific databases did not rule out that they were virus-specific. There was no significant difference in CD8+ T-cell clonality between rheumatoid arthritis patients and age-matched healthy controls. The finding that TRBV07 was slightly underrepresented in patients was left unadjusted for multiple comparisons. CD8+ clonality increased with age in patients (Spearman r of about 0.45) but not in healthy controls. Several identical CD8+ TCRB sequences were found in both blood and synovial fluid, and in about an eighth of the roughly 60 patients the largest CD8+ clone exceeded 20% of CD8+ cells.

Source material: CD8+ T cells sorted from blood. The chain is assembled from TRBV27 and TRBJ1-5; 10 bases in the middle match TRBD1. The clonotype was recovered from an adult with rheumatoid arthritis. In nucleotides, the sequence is TGTGCCAGCAAACCCGGGACAGGGGATCTTCAGCCCCAGCATTTT. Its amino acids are CASKPGTGDLQPQHF.